These 20 T cell receptor beta chains originate from one sample sequenced in a study of technical replicates of blood from a few donors (dated by TCRdb to about 2017). Receptor amplification or capture employed the immunoSEQ multiplex PCR assay. TCRdb provides this immuneACCESS table in a form limited to in-frame rearrangements. Some clones are lacking; in checked studies, under half of them reflect an unresolved V gene, and why the rest are absent is not known. The sample includes around 100,000 clones, with 96% observed a single time. The ten largest clones take up 0.21% of the sample. The sequencing sample was made of T cells isolated from PBMCs. These receptors were collected from a human donor in good health.

This chain uses TRBV11-2 with TRBJ2-7; D uncertain. This CDR3 is built from 14 residues. V lost 7 bases, J lost 5 bases, and 18 bases lay in between. Germline CDR1 reads SGHAT; CDR2 reads FQNNGV. CDR3 nucleotides: TGTGCCAGCACCCTAGTGTATGGCTTGGACGAGCAGTACTTC. It specifies CASTLVYGLDEQYF.

The chain is built from TRBV14 and TRBJ2-7; D is unresolved. The V end was cut by 3 bases, the J end by 4 bases, with 4 bases between. CDR3 length: 11 amino acids. Per the germline V gene, CDR1 is SGHDN and CDR2 is FVKESK. As DNA, the CDR3 is TGTGCCAGCAGCCATCTTTACGAGCAGTACTTC. Translating it yields CASSHLYEQYF. The complete variable domain, with remaining parts taken from reference TRBV14 and TRBJ2-7, reads EAGVTQFPSHSVIEKGQTVTLRCDPISGHDNLYWYRRVMGKEIKFLLHFVKESKQDESGMPNNRFLAERTGGTYSTLKVQPAELEDSGVYFCASSHLYEQYFGPGTRLTVT.

The V and J genes are TRBV19 and TRBJ2-7; 9 bases line up with TRBD1. The germline gives CDR1 LNHDA, CDR2 SQIVND (reference sequence). Trimming removed 5 bases from V and 6 bases from J; junction bases left unmatched: 5. This CDR3 region has 13 residues. CDR3 nucleotides: TGTGCCAGTAGTGTTAACAGGGGGCGCGAGCAGTACTTC. Translating gives CASSVNRGREQYF.

This chain links TRBV28 with TRBJ2-1; D is uncertain. This CDR3 is built from 15 residues. The V gene's germline CDR1 is MDHEN and CDR2 SYDVKM. Trimming removed 2 bases at V and 0 bases at J, with 8 bases between. CDR3 region: CASSLLTSSYNEQFF. The CDR3 region has the DNA TGTGCCAGCAGTTTACTAACGAGCTCCTACAATGAGCAGTTCTTC.

The chain carries TRBV6-5 and TRBJ2-7, with 10 positions matching TRBD2. The germline gives CDR1 MNHEY, CDR2 SVGAGI. Trimming removed 2 bases from V and 3 bases from J; junction bases left unmatched: 4. The CDR3 runs 15 residues. CDR3 sequence reads: CASSYGTSAYYEQYF. The DNA of the CDR3 is TGTGCCAGCAGTTACGGGACTAGCGCGTACTACGAGCAGTACTTC.

The gene calls are TRBV7-3 and TRBJ1-3; no firm D call. The germline CDR1 and CDR2 sequences are SGHTA and FQGTGA. This CDR3 contains 13 residues. V was clipped by 4 bases and J by 2 bases, with 6 bases between them. CDR3 nucleotide sequence: TGTGCCAGCAGCTCTACTCCTGGAAACACCATATATTTT. This gives the protein CASSSTPGNTIYF.

The chain links TRBV15 to TRBJ2-3; 13 nucleotides match TRBD2. The CDR3 is 19 residues long. V dropped 3 bases and J dropped 3; count of bases not matched to a gene: 12. From germline, CDR1 is LNHNV and CDR2 YYDKDF (reference sequence). DNA for the CDR3: TGTGCCACCAGCAGCTTAGGACTAGCGGGAGTCATGGGGACAGATACGCAGTATTTT. Its protein is CATSSLGLAGVMGTDTQYF. The full variable domain, rest sourced from reference TRBV15 and TRBJ2-3, is DAMVIQNPRYQVTQFGKPVTLSCSQTLNHNVMYWYQQKSSQAPKLLFHYYDKDFNNEADTPDNFQSRRPNTSFCFLDIRSPGLGDTAMYLCATSSLGLAGVMGTDTQYFGPGTRLTVL.

The V gene is TRBV4-2, the J gene TRBJ2-3; 12 bases align to TRBD2. V lost 1 base and J lost 5; bases outside the gene matches: 10. This CDR3 has 18 residues. Germline V lookup: CDR1 LGHNA, CDR2 YNFKEQ. This CDR3 reads CASSQGPSGGAVGDTQYF. The CDR3 nucleotides are TGTGCCAGCAGCCAAGGGCCTAGCGGGGGGGCCGTCGGAGATACGCAGTATTTT.

The chain combines TRBV6-6 with TRBJ2-1, with TRBD2 matching 8 bases. Looked up from germline, CDR1 is MNHNY and CDR2 is SVGAGI (reference sequence). With 6 bases clipped from V and 6 bases from J, the junction kept 4 bases outside the gene matches. The CDR3 extends over 13 amino acids. For the CDR3, the DNA is TGTGCCAGCAGCGGGGGGGCTGGCAATGAGCAGTTCTTC. It yields the protein CASSGGAGNEQFF.

This clone was observed a single time. V usage is TRBV7-2 and J usage is TRBJ1-2, with 7 bases identical to TRBD1. The V gene end was trimmed by 5 bases and the J gene end by 8 bases; junction bases not matched to a gene: 11. Germline assignment: CDR1 SGHTA and CDR2 FQGNSA. The CDR3 sequence is 14 residues long. The CDR3 protein is CASSLRQGIDGYTF. Written as DNA, the CDR3 is TGTGCCAGCAGCCTTCGACAGGGAATCGACGGCTACACCTTC.

This sequence joins TRBV6-5 and TRBJ2-5; D uncertain. CDR1 and CDR2 (germline): MNHEY, SVGAGI. The CDR3 contains 14 residues. Trimming took off 5 bases at V and 4 bases at J, with 14 bases between the two ends. DNA of the CDR3: TGTGCCAGCAGTCCCGAGGTAGCCCCAGAGACCCAGTACTTC. Its protein product is CASSPEVAPETQYF.

This clone has only one observation. The V and J genes are TRBV29-1 and TRBJ1-1, with 9 bases aligning to TRBD1. In germline, CDR1 is SQVTM, CDR2 ANQGSEA. This CDR3 spans 13 amino acids. V lost 7 bases to trimming and J lost 1 base; unmatched junction nucleotides: 4. The DNA of the CDR3 is TGCAGCGGGGAGGGACAGGGGAACACTGAAGCTTTCTTT. Its translation is CSGEGQGNTEAFF.

The rearrangement links TRBV15 to TRBJ1-1; D not resolved. Germline V gives CDR1 LNHNV, CDR2 YYDKDF (reference sequence). The CDR3 spans 15 residues. V dropped 4 bases and J dropped 2 bases, with 14 bases sitting between them. CDR3 in amino acids: CATSIRGRLNTEAFF. CDR3 nucleotide sequence: TGTGCCACCAGCATTCGAGGTAGGCTAAACACTGAAGCTTTCTTT.

The chain employs TRBV7-2 and TRBJ2-7, with D perhaps TRBD2 (5 bases). Germline V lookup: CDR1 SGHTA, CDR2 FQGNSA. Trimming stripped 5 bases from V and 11 bases from J, with 19 bases between. This CDR3 region has 13 residues. The CDR3 spells CASSPRESGSKYF. The CDR3 DNA reads TGTGCCAGCAGCCCCCGTGAGAGCGGCTCAAAGTACTTC. Full variable domain (rest looked up from reference TRBV7-2 and TRBJ2-7): GAGVSQSPSNKVTEKGKDVELRCDPISGHTALYWYRQSLGQGLEFLIYFQGNSAPDKSGLPSDRFSAERTGGSVSTLTIQRTQQEDSAVYLCASSPRESGSKYFGPGTRLTVT.

The chain carries TRBV2 and TRBJ2-3, with D uncertain. Trimming removed 6 bases at V and 2 bases at J, with 12 bases between. Per germline, CDR1 SNHLY and CDR2 FYNNEI. The length of the CDR3 is 14 residues. The CDR3 nucleotides are TGTGCCAGCAGGAACTCGGAGTTCACAGATACGCAGTATTTT. Its translation: CASRNSEFTDTQYF.

V and J are TRBV11-2 and TRBJ1-3; D uncertain. Trimming removed 2 bases at V and 1 base at J, with 15 bases between. Germline CDR1 is SGHAT and CDR2 is FQNNGV. The CDR3 spans 17 residues. CDR3 protein: CASSLLQMFRSGNTIYF. The CDR3 nucleotides are TGTGCCAGCAGCTTACTCCAGATGTTTCGATCTGGAAACACCATATATTTT. Full variable domain (rest looked up from reference TRBV11-2 and TRBJ1-3): EAGVAQSPRYKIIEKRQSVAFWCNPISGHATLYWYQQILGQGPKLLIQFQNNGVVDDSQLPKDRFSAERLKGVDSTLKIQPAKLEDSAVYLCASSLLQMFRSGNTIYFGEGSWLTVV.

V and J are TRBV5-1 and TRBJ2-1; TRBD1 matches at 8 bases. The germline V gene has CDR1 SGHRS and CDR2 YFSETQ. V was pared by 4 bases and J by 4 bases, with 10 bases of the junction left unmatched. This CDR3 is built from 16 residues. The CDR3 DNA sequence: TGCGCCAGCAGCCCCCGGACAGGGAACATGTACAATGAGCAGTTCTTC. It specifies CASSPRTGNMYNEQFF. The entire variable domain, with the rest obtained from reference TRBV5-1 and TRBJ2-1, is as follows: KAGVTQTPRYLIKTRGQQVTLSCSPISGHRSVSWYQQTPGQGLQFLFEYFSETQRNKGNFPGRFSGRQFSNSRSEMNVSTLELGDSALYLCASSPRTGNMYNEQFFGPGTRLTVL.

This chain joins TRBV28 and TRBJ2-5; tentatively, D is TRBD1 (5 bases). CDR1 is MDHEN, CDR2 SYDVKM, per germline. This CDR3 spans 14 amino acids. V was clipped by 3 bases and J by 2 bases, with 10 bases between them. CDR3 nucleotides: TGTGCCAGCAGTTTGGCAGGGCCACAAGAGACCCAGTACTTC. As protein: CASSLAGPQETQYF.

This chain joins TRBV4-1 and TRBJ1-5; D is ambiguous. Germline V gives CDR1 MGHRA, CDR2 YSYEKL. The CDR3 extends over 15 amino acids. Trimming shortened V by 4 bases and J by 4 bases, and 14 bases separated the two germline ends. The chain's CDR3 is CASSRYWAGNQPQHF. CDR3 bases: TGCGCCAGCAGCCGTTATTGGGCAGGTAATCAGCCCCAGCATTTT.

As DNA, the CDR3 is TGTGCCAGCAGCAGCCAGCCGGGGGATGGCTACACCTTC. As protein: CASSSQPGDGYTF. V usage is TRBV11-2 and J usage is TRBJ1-2; D is perhaps TRBD1 (5 bases). Germline V gene data show CDR1 as SGHAT and CDR2 as FQNNGV. Trimming took 5 bases from V and 6 from J, leaving 13 bases between them. This CDR3 comprises 13 residues.